This TCR beta chain was profiled in a study of blood T cells in healthy people across ages. Study-wide results and caveats: The unknown donor CMV status may have confounded expanded clonotype changes.

A second roughly 6 to 12 cycle PCR used barcoded and J-beta primers. TCRdb re-analysed the 5' RACE reads in MiXCR, keeping a single row per CDR3 protein. The sample yields around 1,700,000 distinct CDR3 sequences, 28% seen once. Ten or more counts support this clonotype. What it binds is unknown. In terms of origin and age, donors were healthy Caucasian individuals from Russia aged roughly 6 to 100. The J segment lost 10 bases and the V segment lost 1 base, leaving 9 bases of the junction unmatched. This CDR3 spans 15 amino acids. Germline assignment: CDR1 SGHAT and CDR2 FQDESV (reference sequence). This sequence originates from a woman younger than 45 in good health. The gene calls are TRBV11-1 and TRBJ2-1; the match to TRBD2 covers 8 bases. The sample consisted of blood. CDR3 bases: TGTGCCAGCAGCTTAGGCCCGGGGGGGCGCGGAGAGCAGTTCTTC. Translation gives CASSLGPGGRGEQFF. The complete variable domain, with remaining parts taken from reference TRBV11-1 and TRBJ2-1, reads EAEVAQSPRYKITEKSQAVAFWCDPISGHATLYWYRQILGQGPELLVQFQDESVVDDSQLPKDRFSAERLKGVDSTLKIQPAELGDSAMYLCASSLGPGGRGEQFFGPGTRLTVL.